This entry lists 18 T cell receptor beta chains sequenced from one sample in a study of shared clonotypes between healthy human individuals. Only in-frame clones appear in the TCRdb table, and some are missing; sequencing was by immunoSEQ multiplex PCR. The sample shows under 2.5 million clones, 80% to 95% of them seen only once. Material for sequencing was naive CD4+ T cells from PBMCs. Subset in this sample: CD45RA+ positively selected. The receptors stem from a young man in good health. Some clones in this sample may be carry-over from other donors' samples.

The rearrangement uses TRBV19 and TRBJ2-1; 7 bases match TRBD2. The CDR3 consists of 15 residues. V was clipped by 7 bases and J by 0 bases; unmatched bases: 6. The V gene's germline CDR1 is LNHDA and CDR2 SQIVND (reference sequence). CDR3 sequence: CASKFGGSSYNEQFF. The CDR3 DNA sequence: TGTGCCAGTAAATTCGGCGGGAGCTCCTACAATGAGCAGTTCTTC. Together with reference TRBV19 and TRBJ2-1, the CDR3 gives the full variable domain: DGGITQSPKYLFRKEGQNVTLSCEQNLNHDAMYWYRQDPGQGLRLIYYSQIVNDFQKGDIAEGYSVSREKKESFPLTVTSAQKNPTAFYLCASKFGGSSYNEQFFGPGTRLTVL.

Of note for this clone: The same CDR3 also results from other DNA sequences found in this sample. The chain is built from TRBV14 and TRBJ2-6; D not resolved. The CDR3 spans 14 residues. Trimming removed 6 bases at V and 0 bases at J, with 6 bases between. The germline CDR1 and CDR2 sequences are SGHDN and FVKESK. The CDR3 loop is CASSPSSGANVLTF. The CDR3 DNA reads TGTGCCAGCAGTCCATCCTCTGGGGCCAACGTCCTGACTTTC.

With respect to this clone: The same CDR3 arises from other DNA sequences in this sample as well. This sequence joins TRBV7-2 and TRBJ2-1, with D uncertain. The CDR3 length is 15 residues. CDR1 and CDR2 from the germline V gene are SGHTA and FQGNSA. The V end was cut by 1 base, the J end by 0 bases, with 7 bases between. The CDR3 here is CASSLDSSSYNEQFF. CDR3 sequence (DNA): TGTGCCAGCAGCTTAGACTCAAGCTCCTACAATGAGCAGTTCTTC.

A word on this clone: Other DNA sequences within the sample encode an identical CDR3. The chain carries TRBV29-1 and TRBJ2-7; the match to TRBD1 covers 9 bases. This CDR3 is 13 amino acids long. The ends lost 4 bases at V and 1 base at J; junction bases unmatched: 2. The germline V gene has CDR1 SQVTM and CDR2 ANQGSEA. CDR3 nucleotides: TGCAGCGTTGGAGGACAGGGGTCCTACGAGCAGTACTTC. Protein product: CSVGGQGSYEQYF.

The chain recombines TRBV7-2 with TRBJ2-4; no clear D gene. The germline gives CDR1 SGHTA, CDR2 FQGNSA. The V end lost 1 base, the J end lost 5 bases, and 3 bases lay between the germline ends. The CDR3 extends over 12 amino acids. The CDR3 sequence: CASSLGQNIQYF. The CDR3 DNA follows: TGTGCCAGCAGCTTAGGCCAAAACATTCAGTACTTC.

A few counts support this clone. J is TRBJ2-7 and V is TRBV6-5, with 7 bases fitting TRBD2. Germline values: CDR1 MNHEY, CDR2 SVGAGI. This CDR3 contains 16 residues. The V and J ends lost 0 bases and 2 bases, in that order; junction bases with no gene match: 7. CDR3 DNA sequence: TGTGCCAGCAGTTACTCGTTTCTCAGCGGGACCTACGAGCAGTACTTC. The encoded protein is CASSYSFLSGTYEQYF.

The chain couples TRBV11-2 to TRBJ2-5, with TRBD1 as a possible D gene (6 bases). The J call may be mistaken, given a closer DNA end match to TRBJ2-7. From germline, CDR1 is SGHAT and CDR2 FQNNGV. This CDR3 comprises 14 residues. DNA for the CDR3: TGTGCCAGCACGGTTTCCGGGACAACCTACGAGCAGTACTTC. It is translated as CASTVSGTTYEQYF.

This chain connects TRBV5-4 to TRBJ1-2, with D perhaps TRBD1 (5 bases). This CDR3 comprises 15 residues. The germline V gene encodes CDR1 SGHNT and CDR2 YYREEE (reference sequence). Between the trimmed V and J ends, which lost 0 bases and 0 bases, there was a span of 9 bases. The CDR3 coding sequence is TGTGCCAGCAGCTTGGAAGGGGCCGCTAACTATGGCTACACCTTC. Translating it yields CASSLEGAANYGYTF.

Comments on this clone: At the DNA level, this CDR3 is encoded by other sequences in the same sample as well. This chain links TRBV6-5 with TRBJ1-4; D is unresolved. This CDR3 is 15 amino acids long. CDR1 is MNHEY, CDR2 SVGAGI, per germline. Trimming took off 0 bases at V and 0 bases at J, with 5 bases between the two ends. The CDR3, as DNA: TGTGCCAGCAGTTACTCAGGAACAACTAATGAAAAACTGTTTTTT. This codes for CASSYSGTTNEKLFF.

The gene calls are TRBV29-1 and TRBJ2-3; D is unresolved. Trimming stripped 2 bases from V and 4 bases from J, with 4 bases between. The CDR3 runs to 11 residues. Germline V gene lookup returns CDR1 SQVTM and CDR2 ANQGSEA. The CDR3 sequence is CSVEPSDTQYF. The CDR3, as DNA: TGCAGCGTTGAACCCTCAGATACGCAGTATTTT.

The rearrangement uses TRBV23-1 and TRBJ2-1; 10 nucleotides agree with TRBD2. TRBV23-1 is filed as an ORF, its function uncertain. This CDR3 region has 15 residues. Trimming at V came to 4 bases and at J to 6 bases, leaving 6 bases not matched to a gene. In DNA, the CDR3 is TGCGCCAGCAGTCTTACTAGCGGGGCCACCAATGAGCAGTTCTTC. It specifies CASSLTSGATNEQFF.

The chain links TRBV15 to TRBJ2-2; the D gene is possibly TRBD2 (5 bases). The CDR3 extends over 15 amino acids. CDR1 and CDR2 from the germline V gene are LNHNV and YYDKDF (reference sequence). V lost 0 bases, J lost 4 bases, and 9 bases lay in between. The CDR3 sequence: CATSRDRTSTGELFF. CDR3 sequence (DNA): TGTGCCACCAGCAGAGATCGTACTAGCACCGGGGAGCTGTTTTTT.

The rearrangement joins TRBV19 to TRBJ2-2; tentative D call: TRBD2 (5 bases). CDR1 and CDR2 from the germline V gene are LNHDA and SQIVND (reference sequence). This CDR3 spans 16 amino acids. V dropped 6 bases and J dropped 4 bases, with 18 bases sitting between them. The CDR3 protein is CASSRTSRRLTGELFF. The CDR3, as DNA: TGTGCCAGTAGCCGGACTTCTAGACGGCTCACCGGGGAGCTGTTTTTT.

The chain recombines TRBV4-1 with TRBJ2-1, with TRBD2 matching 10 bases. The CDR3 length is 17 residues. V lost 2 bases, J lost 2 bases, and 6 bases stayed unmatched. Germline-derived CDR1 and CDR2 are MGHRA and YSYEKL. The CDR3 here is CASSQSATSGTYNEQFF. The CDR3 nucleotides are TGCGCCAGCAGCCAATCGGCCACTAGCGGGACCTACAATGAGCAGTTCTTC.

In this sample, this clone turned up once. V and J are TRBV9 and TRBJ2-3; 11 nucleotides agree with TRBD2. Per the germline V gene, CDR1 is SGDLS and CDR2 is YYNGEE. The CDR3 totals 17 residues. The V gene end was trimmed by 3 bases and the J gene end by 1 base; junction bases not matched to a gene: 7. CDR3 coding DNA: TGTGCCAGCAGCGCCCATAGCGGGAGGGCCGGCACAGATACGCAGTATTTT. It translates to CASSAHSGRAGTDTQYF.

The genes are TRBV5-4 and TRBJ2-2, with a possible D match to TRBD1 (6 bases). Germline assignment: CDR1 SGHNT and CDR2 YYREEE (reference sequence). This CDR3 has 15 residues. V dropped 2 bases and J dropped 0 bases, with 8 bases sitting between them. For the CDR3, the DNA is TGTGCCAGCAGCTTCCGGACAGCGAACACCGGGGAGCTGTTTTTT. Translation: CASSFRTANTGELFF.

The chain recombines TRBV9 with TRBJ1-1, with TRBD1 identical over 7 bases. This CDR3 region has 14 residues. J lost 2 bases, V lost 3 bases, and 4 bases had no gene match. The V gene's germline CDR1 is SGDLS and CDR2 YYNGEE. This chain's CDR3 is CASSAGQINTEAFF. The CDR3 coding sequence is TGTGCCAGCAGCGCGGGACAGATAAACACTGAAGCTTTCTTT.

The chain uses TRBV15 and TRBJ2-5; D could derive from TRBD1 or TRBD2 (5 bases each). V was cut by 0 bases and J by 3 bases, with 8 bases left in between. The CDR3 spans 14 residues. Germline-derived CDR1 and CDR2 are LNHNV and YYDKDF (reference sequence). CDR3 in amino acids: CATSRDRDEETQYF. The CDR3 DNA reads as TGTGCCACCAGCAGAGACCGGGACGAAGAGACCCAGTACTTC.